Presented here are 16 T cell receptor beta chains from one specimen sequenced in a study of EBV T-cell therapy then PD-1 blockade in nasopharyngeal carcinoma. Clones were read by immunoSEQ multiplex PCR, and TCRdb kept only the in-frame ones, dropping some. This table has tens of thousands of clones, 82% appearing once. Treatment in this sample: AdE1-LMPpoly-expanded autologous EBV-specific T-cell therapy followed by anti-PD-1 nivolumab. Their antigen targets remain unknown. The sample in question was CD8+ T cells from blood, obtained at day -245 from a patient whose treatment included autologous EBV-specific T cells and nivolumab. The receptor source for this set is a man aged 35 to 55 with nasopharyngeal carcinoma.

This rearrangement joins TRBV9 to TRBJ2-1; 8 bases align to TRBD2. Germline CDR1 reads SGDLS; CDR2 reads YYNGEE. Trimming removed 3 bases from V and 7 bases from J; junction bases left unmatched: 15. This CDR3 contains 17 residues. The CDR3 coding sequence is TGTGCCAGCAGCGATCGGCCCCAGCGGGGGAGGTTGAATGAGCAGTTCTTC. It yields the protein CASSDRPQRGRLNEQFF. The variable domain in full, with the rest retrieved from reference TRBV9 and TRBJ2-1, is DSGVTQTPKHLITATGQRVTLRCSPRSGDLSVYWYQQSLDQGLQFLIQYYNGEERAKGNILERFSAQQFPDLHSELNLSSLELGDSALYFCASSDRPQRGRLNEQFFGPGTRLTVL.

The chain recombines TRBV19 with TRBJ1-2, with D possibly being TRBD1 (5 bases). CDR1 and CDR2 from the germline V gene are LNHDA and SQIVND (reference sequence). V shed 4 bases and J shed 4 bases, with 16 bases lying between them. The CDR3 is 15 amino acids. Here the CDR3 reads CASSTWDLGLYGYTF. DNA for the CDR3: TGTGCCAGTAGTACTTGGGACCTGGGCCTCTATGGCTACACCTTC.

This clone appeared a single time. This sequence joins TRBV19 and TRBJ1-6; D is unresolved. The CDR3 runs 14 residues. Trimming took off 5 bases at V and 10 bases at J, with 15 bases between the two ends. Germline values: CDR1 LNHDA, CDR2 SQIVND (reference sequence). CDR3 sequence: CASSPRGGVSPLHF. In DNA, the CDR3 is TGTGCCAGTAGTCCCCGGGGAGGTGTGTCACCCCTCCACTTT.

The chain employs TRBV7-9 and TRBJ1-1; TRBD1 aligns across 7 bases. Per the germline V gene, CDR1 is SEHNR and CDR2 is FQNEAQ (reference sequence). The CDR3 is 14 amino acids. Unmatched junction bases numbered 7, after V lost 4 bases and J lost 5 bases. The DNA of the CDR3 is TGTGCCAGCAGCTCTCCAGGGGGACCGACTGAAGCTTTCTTT. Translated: CASSSPGGPTEAFF.

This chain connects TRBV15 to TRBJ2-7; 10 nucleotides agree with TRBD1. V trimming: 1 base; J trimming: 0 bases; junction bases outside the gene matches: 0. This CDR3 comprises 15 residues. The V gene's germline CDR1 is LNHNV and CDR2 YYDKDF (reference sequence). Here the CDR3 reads CATSRGTGGSYEQYF. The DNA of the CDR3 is TGTGCCACCAGCAGAGGGACAGGGGGCTCCTACGAGCAGTACTTC.

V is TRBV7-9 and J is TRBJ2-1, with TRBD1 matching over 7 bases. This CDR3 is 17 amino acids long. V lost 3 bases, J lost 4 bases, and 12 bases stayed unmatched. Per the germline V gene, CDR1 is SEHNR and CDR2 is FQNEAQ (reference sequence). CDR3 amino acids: CASSFPQGDRAYNEQFF. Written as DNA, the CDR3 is TGTGCCAGCAGCTTCCCTCAGGGCGACAGGGCTTACAATGAGCAGTTCTTC. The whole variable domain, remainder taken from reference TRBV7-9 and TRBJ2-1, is DTGVSQNPRHKITKRGQNVTFRCDPISEHNRLYWYRQTLGQGPEFLTYFQNEAQLEKSRLLSDRFSAERPKGSFSTLEIQRTEQGDSAMYLCASSFPQGDRAYNEQFFGPGTRLTVL.

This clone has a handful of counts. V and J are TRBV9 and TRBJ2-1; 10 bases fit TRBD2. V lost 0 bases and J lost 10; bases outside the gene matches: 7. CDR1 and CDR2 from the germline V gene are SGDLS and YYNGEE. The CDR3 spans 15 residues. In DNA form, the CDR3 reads TGTGCCAGCAGCGTAGCTGCGGCTAGCGGGAGAGAGCAGTTCTTC. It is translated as CASSVAAASGREQFF. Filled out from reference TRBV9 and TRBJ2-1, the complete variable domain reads DSGVTQTPKHLITATGQRVTLRCSPRSGDLSVYWYQQSLDQGLQFLIQYYNGEERAKGNILERFSAQQFPDLHSELNLSSLELGDSALYFCASSVAAASGREQFFGPGTRLTVL.

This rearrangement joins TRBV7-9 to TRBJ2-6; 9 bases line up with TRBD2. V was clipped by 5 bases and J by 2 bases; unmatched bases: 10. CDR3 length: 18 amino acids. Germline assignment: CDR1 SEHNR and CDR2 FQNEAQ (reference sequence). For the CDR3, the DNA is TGTGCCAGCAGCCCGCCCGGGGTAGCGGGAGCTGGGGCCAACGTCCTGACTTTC. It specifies CASSPPGVAGAGANVLTF.

CDR3 sequence reads: CATSRDYQTGNYEQYF. For the CDR3, the DNA is TGTGCCACCAGCAGAGATTATCAGACAGGGAACTACGAGCAGTACTTC. V is TRBV15 and J is TRBJ2-7; 7 bases align to TRBD1. The CDR3 contains 16 residues. Germline CDR1 LNHNV, CDR2 YYDKDF (reference sequence). After removal of 0 bases from V and 3 bases from J, the junction contained 8 bases not matched to a gene.

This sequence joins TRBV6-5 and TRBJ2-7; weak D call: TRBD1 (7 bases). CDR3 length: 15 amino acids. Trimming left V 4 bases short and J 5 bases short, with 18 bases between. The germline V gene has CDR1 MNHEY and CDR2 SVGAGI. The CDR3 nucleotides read TGTGCCAGCAGTTCCTCCCGACAGGGAGGCAACGAGCAGTACTTC. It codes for CASSSSRQGGNEQYF.

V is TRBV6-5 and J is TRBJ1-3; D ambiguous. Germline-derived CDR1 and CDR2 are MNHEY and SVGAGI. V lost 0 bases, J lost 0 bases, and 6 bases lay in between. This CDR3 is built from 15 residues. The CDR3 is CASSYSRFSGNTIYF. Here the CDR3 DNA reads TGTGCCAGCAGTTACTCGAGGTTCTCTGGAAACACCATATATTTT.

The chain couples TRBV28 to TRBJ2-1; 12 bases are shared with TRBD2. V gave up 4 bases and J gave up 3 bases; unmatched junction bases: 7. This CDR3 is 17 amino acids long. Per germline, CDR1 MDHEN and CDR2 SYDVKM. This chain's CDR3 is CASSSPRLAGDYNEQFF. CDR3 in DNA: TGTGCCAGCAGTTCCCCAAGACTAGCGGGGGACTACAATGAGCAGTTCTTC.

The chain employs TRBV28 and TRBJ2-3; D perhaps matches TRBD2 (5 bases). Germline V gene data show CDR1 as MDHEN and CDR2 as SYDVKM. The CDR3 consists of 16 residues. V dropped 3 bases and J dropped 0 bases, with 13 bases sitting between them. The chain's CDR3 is CASSFNPTGSTDTQYF. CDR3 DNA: TGTGCCAGCAGTTTTAACCCGACGGGAAGCACAGATACGCAGTATTTT.

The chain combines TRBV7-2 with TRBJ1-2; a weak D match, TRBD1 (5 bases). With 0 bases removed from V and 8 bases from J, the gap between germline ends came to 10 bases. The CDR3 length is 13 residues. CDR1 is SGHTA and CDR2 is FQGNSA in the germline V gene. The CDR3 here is CASSLAIRGGYTF. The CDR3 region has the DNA TGTGCCAGCAGCTTAGCGATAAGGGGCGGCTACACCTTC.

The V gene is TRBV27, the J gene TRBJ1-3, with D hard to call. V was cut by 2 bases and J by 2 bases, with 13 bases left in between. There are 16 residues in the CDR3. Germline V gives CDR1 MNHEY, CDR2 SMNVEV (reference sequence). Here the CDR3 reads CASSLLAPETGNTIYF. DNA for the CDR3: TGTGCCAGCAGTTTACTAGCTCCTGAAACTGGAAACACCATATATTTT.

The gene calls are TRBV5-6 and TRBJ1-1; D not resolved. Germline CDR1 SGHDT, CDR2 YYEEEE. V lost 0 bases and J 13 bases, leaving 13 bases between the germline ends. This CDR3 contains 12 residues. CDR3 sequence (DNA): TGTGCCAGCAGCTTGGGCGGGCCAAAGGGTTTCTTT. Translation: CASSLGGPKGFF. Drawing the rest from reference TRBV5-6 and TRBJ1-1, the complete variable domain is DAGVTQSPTHLIKTRGQQVTLRCSPKSGHDTVSWYQQALGQGPQFIFQYYEEEERQRGNFPDRFSGHQFPNYSSELNVNALLLGDSALYLCASSLGGPKGFFGQGTRLTVV.